Listed below are T cell receptor beta chains from one sample, sequenced in a study of cytomegalovirus exposure and HLA in healthy donors. TCRdb's table, derived via immunoSEQ multiplex PCR, lists solely in-frame clones and lacks some. The data contain 100,000 to 150,000 clones, about 74% of them singletons. The material sequenced was PBMCs. These receptors originate from a woman in her thirties or forties in good health and CMV-seropositive. The CDR3 runs from the conserved cysteine through the conserved F or W.

j_gene	v_gene	CDR3aa
TRBJ2-7	TRBV6-5	CASSQRTDSSYEQYF
TRBJ1-3	TRBV15	CATSGGASGNTIYF
TRBJ1-4	TRBV4-1	CASSRQGEKRTNEKLFF
TRBJ2-4	TRBV25-1	CASSPPGAKNIQYF
TRBJ1-1	TRBV6-1	CASSESWVSPGVEAFF
TRBJ2-3	TRBV7-2	CASIPDARSGSVDTQYF
TRBJ2-7	TRBV7-7	CASSLGANSYEQYF
TRBJ2-2	TRBV11-3	CASSLSSLDRPSGELFF
TRBJ1-4	TRBV27	CATSSGTNEKLFF
TRBJ2-1	TRBV11-2	CASSLSGRTHNEQFF
TRBJ1-5	TRBV7-2	CASSLKTGDQPQHF
TRBJ2-1	TRBV5-6	CASNHRGLVTGNEQFF
TRBJ2-7	TRBV4-1	CASSPRATSGYEQYF
TRBJ1-2	TRBV7-9	CASSSLRTKQNYGYTF
TRBJ2-3	TRBV2	CATVGQGLGTDTQYF
TRBJ1-2	TRBV12-2	CASRPKGEGYTF
TRBJ1-1	TRBV7-8	CASSLVDRGLDTEAFF
TRBJ2-3	TRBV5-1	CASSLDRGGADTQYF
TRBJ1-2	TRBV6-6	CASSYFEFNYGYTF
TRBJ1-5	TRBV19	CASRAGTGVLSNQPQHF
TRBJ1-4	TRBV2	CASTRTGGRIPEKLFF
TRBJ1-2	TRBV4-2	CASSQDVRSNYGYTF